The 12 T cell receptor beta chains below all came from one sample that was sequenced in a study of metastatic and nonmetastatic thyroid tumors. TCRdb reanalyzed the PCR reads via MiXCR. Altogether over 30,000 clones are present, over 15% being singletons, with the ten largest covering roughly an eighth. Ahead of thyroid surgery, no patient had received treatment of any kind. The sequencing sample was made of tumor tissue. These receptor sequences come from a female donor with papillary thyroid cancer or a benign thyroid nodule (not recorded which). Some clones in this sample may be carry-over from other donors' samples.

The chain employs TRBV7-2 and TRBJ2-7; D not resolved. CDR1 is SGHTA and CDR2 is FQGNSA in the germline V gene. V was cut by 2 bases and J by 4 bases, with 9 bases left in between. The CDR3 is 13 residues long. The CDR3 reads CASSLKNRYEQYF. CDR3 in DNA: TGTGCCAGCAGCTTAAAGAACAGATACGAGCAGTACTTC.

This clone occurred many times. The CDR3: CASGVQGGNEQFF. Written as DNA, the CDR3 is TGTGCCAGCGGTGTGCAGGGAGGCAATGAGCAGTTCTTC. The rearrangement links TRBV6-2 or TRBV6-3 to TRBJ2-1; D possibly corresponds to TRBD2 (6 bases). Per the germline V gene, CDR1 is MNHEY and CDR2 is SVGEGT. The CDR3 covers 13 residues. Trimming removed 8 bases from V and 6 bases from J, with 14 bases in between.

This clone appeared many times. The chain combines TRBV3-1 with TRBJ2-7, with D perhaps TRBD1 (6 bases). Per the germline V gene, CDR1 is LGHDT and CDR2 is YNNKEL (reference sequence). The ends were cut back, 3 bases at V and 6 bases at J, with 12 bases in the middle. The CDR3 spans 13 residues. CDR3 sequence (DNA): TGTGCCAGCAGCCAGCAAACAGGGCCCGAGCAGTACTTC. This encodes CASSQQTGPEQYF.

With respect to this clone: This could be a read error, since a much larger clone is one nucleotide away. The chain links TRBV29-1 to TRBJ2-6, with TRBD1 matching 7 bases. Germline CDR1 is SQVTM and CDR2 is ANQGSEA. The CDR3 contains 13 residues. After removal of 6 bases from V and 6 bases from J, the junction contained 5 bases not matched to a gene. CDR3 DNA sequence: TGCAGCGTGCGACAGGGAGTGGCCAACGTCCTGACTTTC. Amino acids: CSVRQGVANVLTF.

This clone was found many times. J is TRBJ2-1 and V is TRBV27, with D perhaps TRBD1 or TRBD2 (5 bases each). From germline, CDR1 is MNHEY and CDR2 SMNVEV (reference sequence). The CDR3 runs to 13 residues. Trimming cost V 5 bases and J 3 bases, with 8 bases left between them. The CDR3 is CASSPGSYNEQFF. The CDR3 DNA is TGTGCCAGCAGTCCAGGGAGCTACAATGAGCAGTTCTTC.

On this clone: Possible read error: a much larger clone is one base away. Other DNA sequences in this specimen translate into the identical CDR3. The CDR3 sequence: CASSFTSGRASYEQYF. CDR3 coding DNA: TGTGCCAGCAGCTTCACTAGCGGGAGGGCGTCGTACGAACAGTACTTC. The J gene is TRBJ2-7, the V gene TRBV3-1; 13 nucleotides align to TRBD2. CDR1 LGHDT and CDR2 YNNKEL come from the germline V gene (reference sequence). The CDR3 covers 16 residues.

As regards this clone: Germline and junction disagree at one end, which may indicate a read error. This sequence joins TRBV6-2 or TRBV6-3 and TRBJ2-1; D is undetermined. Per the germline V gene, CDR1 is MNHEY and CDR2 is SVGEGT. The CDR3 runs to 16 residues. CDR3 DNA: TGCGCCAGCAGTTCGGAGCTGGGGAATAGTAGGGATGAGCAGTTCTTC. It codes for CASSSELGNSRDEQFF.

The rearrangement links TRBV27 to TRBJ2-7; possible D gene TRBD1, 6 bases. The CDR3 is 14 residues long. Between the trimmed V and J ends, which lost 5 bases and 5 bases, there was a span of 16 bases. Per germline, CDR1 MNHEY and CDR2 SMNVEV (reference sequence). CDR3 protein: CASSPSDRLHEQYF. The CDR3 DNA reads as TGTGCCAGCAGTCCCTCTGACAGGTTACACGAGCAGTACTTC.

This clone was counted ten times or more. V is TRBV9 and J is TRBJ2-1; possible D gene TRBD2, 7 bases. The CDR3 covers 15 residues. CDR1 and CDR2 (germline): SGDLS, YYNGEE. V was trimmed by 0 bases and J by 4 bases, leaving 11 bases between them. The CDR3 loop reads CASSVAEGGYNEQFF. For the CDR3, the DNA is TGTGCCAGCAGCGTAGCGGAGGGGGGGTACAATGAGCAGTTCTTC. Full variable domain (outside the CDR3, taken from reference TRBV9 and TRBJ2-1): DSGVTQTPKHLITATGQRVTLRCSPRSGDLSVYWYQQSLDQGLQFLIQYYNGEERAKGNILERFSAQQFPDLHSELNLSSLELGDSALYFCASSVAEGGYNEQFFGPGTRLTVL.

This clone came up many times. The genes are TRBV12-3 or TRBV12-4 and TRBJ2-7; the D call may be TRBD1 or TRBD2 (5 bases each). Trimming cost V 7 bases and J 0 bases, with 10 bases left between them. CDR3 length equals 13 residues. The CDR3 reads CASTWGSSYEQYF. CDR3 in DNA: TGTGCCAGCACCTGGGGGAGCTCCTACGAGCAGTACTTC.

This clone appeared a few times. This may stem from a read error, because a much larger clone lies one nucleotide away. The chain uses TRBV10-2 and TRBJ1-3; D gene unclear. Looked up from germline, CDR1 is WSHSY and CDR2 is SAAADI. The CDR3 is made up of 13 amino acids. CDR3 region: CAISERGGNTIYF. CDR3 bases: TGCGCCATCAGTGAACGGGGAGGAAACACCATATATTTT.

Comments on this clone: Relative to the germline gene, one junction end is altered; a read error may explain this. This chain uses TRBV7-3 with TRBJ2-1; 10 bases are shared with TRBD2. This CDR3 has 15 amino acids. CDR1 and CDR2 from the germline V gene are SGHTA and FQGTGA. The CDR3 region has the DNA TGTGCCAGCAGATTAAGCGGGGGGGCCTACAATGAGCAGTTCTTC. It encodes CASRLSGGAYNEQFF.